Below, 25 T cell receptor beta chains from the same sample are listed, as sequenced in a study of blood T cell repertoires in COVID-19. Using immunoSEQ multiplex PCR, the repertoire was profiled, and TCRdb retains in-frame clones only, with some absent. The sample records roughly 200,000 clones, roughly 87% being singletons. The sequenced material came from PBMCs or T cells enriched from blood (not recorded which). The receptors originated from a man between 18 and 35 years old with acute COVID-19.

The chain employs TRBV5-1 and TRBJ1-2; 7 bases are a match to TRBD1. CDR3 length: 13 amino acids. CDR1 and CDR2 from the germline V gene are SGHRS and YFSETQ. V lost 6 bases and J lost 7; bases outside the gene matches: 9. The chain's CDR3 is CASKRTGSVGYTF. As DNA, the CDR3 is TGCGCCAGCAAAAGGACAGGCTCGGTTGGCTACACCTTC.

V gene TRBV11-3 combines with J gene TRBJ1-1, with TRBD1 as a possible D gene (6 bases). Germline lookup yields CDR1 SGHNT and CDR2 YENEEA. V was clipped by 0 bases and J by 8 bases, with 10 bases between them. There are 13 residues in the CDR3. CDR3 DNA sequence: TGTGCCAGCAGCTTAGAGCCAGGGGACGAAGCTTTCTTT. Protein: CASSLEPGDEAFF.

The chain joins TRBV6-5 to TRBJ1-1; TRBD1 is a possible D gene (6 bases). V gave up 6 bases and J gave up 4 bases, with 18 bases separating them. The germline V gene has CDR1 MNHEY and CDR2 SVGAGI. The CDR3 runs 15 residues. The CDR3: CASSWSMGASTEAFF. CDR3 in DNA: TGTGCCAGCAGCTGGTCTATGGGGGCGAGCACTGAAGCTTTCTTT.

The rearrangement joins TRBV7-3 to TRBJ2-7; 12 positions match TRBD2. V trimming: 5 bases; J trimming: 5 bases; junction bases outside the gene matches: 4. The CDR3 contains 14 residues. Germline V gene sequence: CDR1 SGHTA, CDR2 FQGTGA. The CDR3 DNA reads as TGTGCCAGCAGCATTCTAGCGGGAGGGCACGAGCAGTACTTC. Protein: CASSILAGGHEQYF.

The chain uses TRBV6-2 or TRBV6-3 and TRBJ2-2, with a tentative D call TRBD1 (5 bases). V was cut by 2 bases and J by 9 bases, with 19 bases left in between. CDR3 length: 16 amino acids. Germline-derived CDR1 and CDR2 are MNHEY and SVGEGT. CDR3 region: CASSYVLDRKPRELFF. In DNA, the CDR3 is TGTGCCAGCAGTTACGTATTAGACAGAAAGCCACGGGAGCTGTTTTTT.

The V and J genes are TRBV5-4 and TRBJ1-2, with a tentative D call TRBD1 (5 bases). The germline CDR1 and CDR2 sequences are SGHNT and YYREEE (reference sequence). This CDR3 has 14 amino acids. Trimming removed 2 bases from V and 8 bases from J, with 16 bases in between. The CDR3 nucleotides read TGTGCCAGCAGCTTACAGGCGCCGAGCCAAGGCTACACCTTC. Protein product: CASSLQAPSQGYTF.

The chain employs TRBV6-1 and TRBJ2-5; TRBD2 aligns across 7 bases. Trimming took 2 bases from V and 5 from J; bases not matched to a gene: 23. There are 20 residues in the CDR3. Germline V gene sequence: CDR1 MNHNS, CDR2 SASEGT. As DNA, the CDR3 is TGTGCCAGCAGTGAAAGGCCCTCGGAGAATTGGCGGGAGTTAATGGAGACCCAGTACTTC. Its protein product is CASSERPSENWRELMETQYF.

This chain joins TRBV4-1 and TRBJ2-7; 8 bases map to TRBD2. The CDR3 runs 15 residues. The V gene end was trimmed by 4 bases and the J gene end by 6 bases; junction bases not matched to a gene: 11. CDR1 is MGHRA and CDR2 is YSYEKL in the germline V gene. The CDR3 here is CASSRPSGSRLEQYF. The CDR3 bases are TGCGCCAGCAGCCGACCGAGCGGGAGTAGGCTCGAGCAGTACTTC.

V gene TRBV12-3 or TRBV12-4 combines with J gene TRBJ1-3, with D maybe TRBD1 (5 bases). V dropped 7 bases and J dropped 7 bases, with 14 bases sitting between them. The CDR3 loop spans 13 amino acids. The CDR3 spells CASIGGRYNTIYF. The CDR3, as DNA: TGTGCCAGCATTGGGGGGAGGTATAACACCATATATTTT.

Notes on this clone: Other DNA variants within this sample encode the same CDR3. V usage is TRBV4-1 and J usage is TRBJ2-7; 7 positions match TRBD2. The CDR3 spans 14 residues. Per the germline V gene, CDR1 is MGHRA and CDR2 is YSYEKL. The V segment lost 1 base and the J segment 3 bases; nucleotides outside the gene matches: 3. The CDR3 DNA sequence: TGCGCCAGCAGCCAAGGACTAGCAGGCTACGAGCAGTACTTC. Translated, it gives CASSQGLAGYEQYF.

This chain uses TRBV6-5 with TRBJ1-2; D gene unclear. This CDR3 has 15 residues. Deletions cut 0 bases from V and 4 bases from J, with 12 bases between. Germline-derived CDR1 and CDR2 are MNHEY and SVGAGI. CDR3 residues: CASSYSGSLGYGYTF. CDR3 coding DNA: TGTGCCAGCAGTTACTCGGGCAGCCTGGGCTATGGCTACACCTTC.

J is TRBJ2-1 and V is TRBV14; perhaps TRBD2 as D (6 bases). Germline CDR1 is SGHDN and CDR2 is FVKESK. Trimming left V 1 base short and J 0 bases short, with 10 bases between. CDR3 size: 16 residues. CDR3 coding DNA: TGTGCCAGCAGCCAAGTGAGCGGGCTCTCCTACAATGAGCAGTTCTTC. Protein sequence: CASSQVSGLSYNEQFF.

The V and J genes are TRBV2 and TRBJ2-1; the D gene is possibly TRBD2 (5 bases). The V end was cut by 2 bases, the J end by 8 bases, with 7 bases between. In germline, CDR1 is SNHLY, CDR2 FYNNEI. This CDR3 contains 12 residues. The chain's CDR3 is CASSESGDEQFF. The CDR3 DNA follows: TGTGCCAGCAGTGAAAGCGGAGATGAGCAGTTCTTC.

In its sample, this clone was seen once. This chain connects TRBV2 to TRBJ1-5, with TRBD1 matching 7 bases. The CDR3 totals 15 residues. Trimming took 5 bases from V and 10 from J; bases not matched to a gene: 14. The germline V gene encodes CDR1 SNHLY and CDR2 FYNNEI. The CDR3 is CASSSGQLPSQPQHF. In DNA, the CDR3 is TGTGCCAGCAGTTCGGGACAGCTCCCTTCTCAACCCCAGCATTTT.

The chain combines TRBV10-2 with TRBJ1-3; D is perhaps TRBD1 (6 bases). The V end was cut by 3 bases, the J end by 4 bases, with 16 bases between. Per the germline V gene, CDR1 is WSHSY and CDR2 is SAAADI. The CDR3 has 16 residues. CDR3 region: CASSDQGNSRGNTIYF. DNA for the CDR3: TGCGCCAGCAGTGACCAGGGGAATAGTAGAGGAAACACCATATATTTT.

V and J are TRBV6-2 or TRBV6-3 and TRBJ2-7, with 16 bases lining up with TRBD2. There are 18 residues in the CDR3. Looked up from germline, CDR1 is MNHEY and CDR2 is SVGEGT. The V and J ends lost 6 bases and 2 bases, in that order; junction bases with no gene match: 10. The CDR3 region is CASSWTGLAGGPPYEQYF. CDR3 nucleotides: TGTGCCAGCAGCTGGACGGGACTAGCGGGAGGGCCCCCCTACGAGCAGTACTTC.

The genes are TRBV30 and TRBJ1-2; 10 bases fit TRBD1. CDR3 size: 15 residues. The V and J ends lost 0 bases and 8 bases, in that order; junction bases with no gene match: 9. The germline V gene has CDR1 GTSNPN and CDR2 SVGIG (reference sequence). DNA of the CDR3: TGTGCCTGGAGTGTCCTGGACAGGGGGATCTGGGGCTACACCTTC. Encoded protein: CAWSVLDRGIWGYTF.

The chain couples TRBV28 to TRBJ2-1, with 8 bases fitting TRBD1. In germline, CDR1 is MDHEN, CDR2 SYDVKM. The CDR3 has 15 residues. Trimming took 7 bases from V and 2 from J; bases not matched to a gene: 7. The CDR3 reads CASTNGQGPYNEQFF. The CDR3 DNA reads as TGTGCCAGCACCAACGGACAGGGCCCCTACAATGAGCAGTTCTTC.

Points on this clone: Germline and junction disagree at one end, which may indicate a read error. The gene calls are TRBV2 and TRBJ2-7, with 9 bases that match TRBD1. The V gene's germline CDR1 is SNHLY and CDR2 FYNNEI. The CDR3 consists of 12 residues. CDR3 DNA sequence: TGTGCCAGCAGTGAAGCGCTTGGGACAGGGCTTTTC. Translation: CASSEALGTGLF. The complete variable domain, with remaining parts taken from reference TRBV2 and TRBJ2-7, reads EPEVTQTPSHQVTQMGQEVILRCVPISNHLYFYWYRQILGQKVEFLVSFYNNEISEKSEIFDDQFSVERPDGSNFTLKIRSTKLEDSAMYFCASSEALGTGLFGPGTRLTVT.

The V gene is TRBV5-1, the J gene TRBJ2-5, with 7 bases lining up with TRBD2. CDR1 is SGHRS and CDR2 is YFSETQ in the germline V gene. The CDR3 covers 14 residues. The V segment lost 4 bases and the J segment 4 bases; nucleotides outside the gene matches: 7. In DNA, the CDR3 is TGCGCCAGCAGCGCGGCTACTAGCGTAGAGACCCAGTACTTC. Amino acids: CASSAATSVETQYF.

V is TRBV5-6 and J is TRBJ2-7; no clear D gene. The CDR3 totals 13 residues. Trimming cost V 4 bases and J 2 bases, with 10 bases left between them. Germline V gene sequence: CDR1 SGHDT, CDR2 YYEEEE. CDR3 in DNA: TGTGCCAGCAGCCGACTCTCTACCTACGAGCAGTACTTC. Its translation: CASSRLSTYEQYF.

This clone was picked up one time. The J gene is TRBJ1-2, the V gene TRBV19; D possibly corresponds to TRBD1 (5 bases). The CDR3 contains 14 residues. V shed 5 bases and J shed 7 bases, with 17 bases lying between them. The germline CDR1 and CDR2 sequences are LNHDA and SQIVND (reference sequence). The chain's CDR3 is CASSFGGTLPGYTF. The CDR3 DNA sequence: TGTGCCAGTAGTTTCGGAGGGACTCTCCCTGGCTACACCTTC. Together with reference TRBV19 and TRBJ1-2, the CDR3 gives the full variable domain: DGGITQSPKYLFRKEGQNVTLSCEQNLNHDAMYWYRQDPGQGLRLIYYSQIVNDFQKGDIAEGYSVSREKKESFPLTVTSAQKNPTAFYLCASSFGGTLPGYTFGSGTRLTVV.

This clone was recorded once. J is TRBJ2-7 and V is TRBV28; tentative D call: TRBD2 (5 bases). The CDR3 spans 14 residues. Trimming cost V 6 bases and J 2 bases, with 14 bases left between them. Germline CDR1 reads MDHEN; CDR2 reads SYDVKM. Here the CDR3 reads CASSHRLRTYEQYF. The DNA for the CDR3 is TGTGCCAGCAGCCATAGACTACGAACCTACGAGCAGTACTTC.

V is TRBV5-1 and J is TRBJ2-1; tentative D call: TRBD2 (6 bases). This CDR3 has 17 amino acids. The ends were cut back, 1 base at V and 0 bases at J, with 14 bases in the middle. Germline V gene lookup returns CDR1 SGHRS and CDR2 YFSETQ. The CDR3: CASSLKRDSSSYNEQFF. Here the CDR3 DNA reads TGCGCCAGCAGCTTGAAACGGGACTCGAGCTCCTACAATGAGCAGTTCTTC. The whole variable domain, filled in from reference TRBV5-1 and TRBJ2-1, reads KAGVTQTPRYLIKTRGQQVTLSCSPISGHRSVSWYQQTPGQGLQFLFEYFSETQRNKGNFPGRFSGRQFSNSRSEMNVSTLELGDSALYLCASSLKRDSSSYNEQFFGPGTRLTVL.

This chain joins TRBV11-2 and TRBJ2-7, with 10 nucleotides matching TRBD2. The CDR3 contains 16 residues. Trimming at V came to 0 bases and at J to 2 bases, leaving 4 bases not matched to a gene. CDR1 and CDR2 from the germline V gene are SGHAT and FQNNGV. The CDR3 region is CASSLEAGGATYEQYF. The CDR3 region has the DNA TGTGCCAGCAGCTTAGAAGCGGGAGGGGCGACCTACGAGCAGTACTTC.